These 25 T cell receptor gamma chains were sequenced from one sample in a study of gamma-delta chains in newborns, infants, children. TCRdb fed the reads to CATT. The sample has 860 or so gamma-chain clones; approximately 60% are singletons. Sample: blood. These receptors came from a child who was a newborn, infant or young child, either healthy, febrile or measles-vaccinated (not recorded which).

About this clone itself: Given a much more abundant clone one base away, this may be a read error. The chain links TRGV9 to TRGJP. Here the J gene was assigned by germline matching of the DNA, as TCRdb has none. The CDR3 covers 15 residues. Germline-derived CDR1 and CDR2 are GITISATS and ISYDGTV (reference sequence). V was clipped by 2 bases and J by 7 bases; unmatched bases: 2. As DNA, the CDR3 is TGTGCCTTGTGGGAGGAGGAGTTGGGCAAAAAAATCAAGGTATTT. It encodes CALWEEELGKKIKVF.

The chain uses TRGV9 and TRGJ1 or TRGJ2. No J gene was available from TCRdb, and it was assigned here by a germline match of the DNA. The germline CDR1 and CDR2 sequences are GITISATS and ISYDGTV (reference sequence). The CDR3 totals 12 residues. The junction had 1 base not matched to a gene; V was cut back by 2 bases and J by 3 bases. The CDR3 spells CALWEGYYKKLF. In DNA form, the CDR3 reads TGTGCCTTGTGGGAGGGTTATTATAAGAAACTCTTT.

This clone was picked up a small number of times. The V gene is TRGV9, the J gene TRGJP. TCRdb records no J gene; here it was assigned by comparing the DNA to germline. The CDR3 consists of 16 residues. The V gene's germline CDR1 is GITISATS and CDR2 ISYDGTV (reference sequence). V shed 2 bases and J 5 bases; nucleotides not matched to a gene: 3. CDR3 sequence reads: CALWEAEELGKKIKVF. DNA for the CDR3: TGTGCCTTGTGGGAGGCTGAAGAGTTGGGCAAAAAAATCAAGGTATTT.

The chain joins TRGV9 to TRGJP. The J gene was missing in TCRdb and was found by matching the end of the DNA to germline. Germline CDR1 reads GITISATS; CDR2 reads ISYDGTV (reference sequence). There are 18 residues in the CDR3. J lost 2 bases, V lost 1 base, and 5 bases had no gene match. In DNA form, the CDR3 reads TGTGCCTTGTGGGAGGTCCAAAGGCAAGAGTTGGGCAAAAAAATCAAGGTATTT. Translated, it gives CALWEVQRQELGKKIKVF.

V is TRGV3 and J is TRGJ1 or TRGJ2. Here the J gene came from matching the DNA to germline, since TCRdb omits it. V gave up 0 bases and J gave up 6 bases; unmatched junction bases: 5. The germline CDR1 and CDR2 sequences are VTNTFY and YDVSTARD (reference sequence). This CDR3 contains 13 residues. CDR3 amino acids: CATWDRQGYKKLF. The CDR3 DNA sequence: TGTGCCACCTGGGACAGGCAGGGTTATAAGAAACTCTTT.

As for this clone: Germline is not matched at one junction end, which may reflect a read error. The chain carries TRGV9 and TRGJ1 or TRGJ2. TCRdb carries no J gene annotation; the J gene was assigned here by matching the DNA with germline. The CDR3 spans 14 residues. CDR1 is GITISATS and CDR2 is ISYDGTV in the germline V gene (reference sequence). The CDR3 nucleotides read TGTGCCTTGTGGGAGGTAATGGGTTATAATAAGAAACTCTTT. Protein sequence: CALWEVMGYNKKLF.

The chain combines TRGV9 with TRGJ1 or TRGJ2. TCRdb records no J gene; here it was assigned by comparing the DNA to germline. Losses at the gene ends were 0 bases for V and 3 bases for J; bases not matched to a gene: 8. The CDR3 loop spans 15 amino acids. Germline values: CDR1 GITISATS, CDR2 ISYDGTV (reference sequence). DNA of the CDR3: TGTGCCTTGTGGGAGGTGCAATGTTTTTATTATAAGAAACTCTTT. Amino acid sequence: CALWEVQCFYYKKLF.

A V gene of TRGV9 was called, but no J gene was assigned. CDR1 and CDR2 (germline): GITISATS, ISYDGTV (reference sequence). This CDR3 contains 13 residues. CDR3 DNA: TGTGCCTTGTGGGAGTTGCATTATTATAACAAACTATTT. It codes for CALWELHYYNKLF.

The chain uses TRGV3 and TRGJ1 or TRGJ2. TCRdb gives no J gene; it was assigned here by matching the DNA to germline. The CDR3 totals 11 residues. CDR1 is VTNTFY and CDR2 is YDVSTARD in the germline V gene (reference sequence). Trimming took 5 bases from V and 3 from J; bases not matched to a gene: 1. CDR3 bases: TGTGCCACCTGGGTTTATTATAAGAAACTCTTT. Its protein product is CATWVYYKKLF.

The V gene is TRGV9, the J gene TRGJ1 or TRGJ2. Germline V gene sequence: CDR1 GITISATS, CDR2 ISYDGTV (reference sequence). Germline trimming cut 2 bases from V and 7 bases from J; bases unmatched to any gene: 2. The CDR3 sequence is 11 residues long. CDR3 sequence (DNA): TGTGCCTTGTGGGAGGACTATAAGAAACTCTTT. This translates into CALWEDYKKLF.

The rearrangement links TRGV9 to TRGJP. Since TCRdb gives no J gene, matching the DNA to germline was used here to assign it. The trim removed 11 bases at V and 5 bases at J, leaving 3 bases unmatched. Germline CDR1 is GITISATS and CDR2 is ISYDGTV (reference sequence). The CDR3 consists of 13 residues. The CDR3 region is CAWKELGKKIKVF. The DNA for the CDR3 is TGTGCCTGGAAAGAGTTGGGCAAAAAAATCAAGGTATTT.

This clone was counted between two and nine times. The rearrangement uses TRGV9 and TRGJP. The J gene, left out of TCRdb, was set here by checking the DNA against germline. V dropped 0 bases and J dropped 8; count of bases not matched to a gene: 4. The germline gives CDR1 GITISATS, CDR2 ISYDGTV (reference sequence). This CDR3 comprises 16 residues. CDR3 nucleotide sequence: TGTGCCTTGTGGGAGGTGGTAAAGTTGGGCAAAAAAATCAAGGTATTT. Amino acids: CALWEVVKLGKKIKVF.

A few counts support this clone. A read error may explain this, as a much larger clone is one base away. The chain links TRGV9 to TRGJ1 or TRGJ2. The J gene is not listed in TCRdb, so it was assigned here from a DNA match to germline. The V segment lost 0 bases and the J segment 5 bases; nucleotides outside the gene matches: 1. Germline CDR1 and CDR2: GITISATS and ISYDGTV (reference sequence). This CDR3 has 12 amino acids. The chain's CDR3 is CALWEVDYKKLF. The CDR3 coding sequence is TGTGCCTTGTGGGAGGTGGATTATAAGAAACTCTTT.

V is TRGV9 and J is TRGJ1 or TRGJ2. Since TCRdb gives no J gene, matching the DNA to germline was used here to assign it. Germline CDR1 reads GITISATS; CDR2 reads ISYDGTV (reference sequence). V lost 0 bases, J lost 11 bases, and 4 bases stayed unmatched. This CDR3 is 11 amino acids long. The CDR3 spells CALWEVREKLF. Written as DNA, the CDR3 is TGTGCCTTGTGGGAGGTGCGGGAGAAACTCTTT.

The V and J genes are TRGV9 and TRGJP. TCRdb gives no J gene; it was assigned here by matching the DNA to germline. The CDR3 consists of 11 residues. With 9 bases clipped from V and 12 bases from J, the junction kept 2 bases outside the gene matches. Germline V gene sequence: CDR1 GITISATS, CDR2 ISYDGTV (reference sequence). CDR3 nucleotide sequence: TGTGCCTTGAAGGGCAAAAAAATCAAGGTATTT. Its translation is CALKGKKIKVF.

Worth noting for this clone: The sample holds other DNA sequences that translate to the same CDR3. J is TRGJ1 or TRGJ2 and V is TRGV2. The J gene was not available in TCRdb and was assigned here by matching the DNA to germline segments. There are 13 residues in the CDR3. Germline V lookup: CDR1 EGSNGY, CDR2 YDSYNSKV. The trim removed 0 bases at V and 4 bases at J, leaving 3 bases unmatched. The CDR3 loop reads CATWDGRYYKKLF. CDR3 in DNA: TGTGCCACCTGGGACGGGAGGTATTATAAGAAACTCTTT.

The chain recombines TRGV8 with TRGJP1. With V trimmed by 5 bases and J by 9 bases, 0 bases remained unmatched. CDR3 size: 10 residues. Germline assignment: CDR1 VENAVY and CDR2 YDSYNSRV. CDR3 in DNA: TGTGCCACCTGGGGTTGGTTCAAGATATTT. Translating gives CATWGWFKIF.

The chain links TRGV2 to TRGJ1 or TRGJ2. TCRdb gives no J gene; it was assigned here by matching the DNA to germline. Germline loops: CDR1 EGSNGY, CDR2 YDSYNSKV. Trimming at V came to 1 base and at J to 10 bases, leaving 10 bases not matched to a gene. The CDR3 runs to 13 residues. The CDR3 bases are TGTGCCACCTGGGACGGCCAAGGTCGGAAGAAACTCTTT. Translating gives CATWDGQGRKKLF.

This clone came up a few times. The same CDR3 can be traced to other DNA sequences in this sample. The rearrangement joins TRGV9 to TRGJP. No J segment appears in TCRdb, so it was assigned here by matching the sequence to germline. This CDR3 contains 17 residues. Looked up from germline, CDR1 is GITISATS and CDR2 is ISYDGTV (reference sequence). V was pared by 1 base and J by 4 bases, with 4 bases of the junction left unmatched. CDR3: CALWEVLQELGKKIKVF. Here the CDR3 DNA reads TGTGCCTTGTGGGAGGTCCTACAAGAGTTGGGCAAAAAAATCAAGGTATTT.

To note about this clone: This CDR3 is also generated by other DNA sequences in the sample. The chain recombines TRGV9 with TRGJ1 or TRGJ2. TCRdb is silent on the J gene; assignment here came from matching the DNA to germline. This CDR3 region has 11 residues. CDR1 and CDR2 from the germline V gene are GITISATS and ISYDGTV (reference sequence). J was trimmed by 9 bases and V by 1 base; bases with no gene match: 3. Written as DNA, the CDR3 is TGTGCCTTGTGGGAGGTCGGTAAGAAACTCTTT. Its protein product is CALWEVGKKLF.

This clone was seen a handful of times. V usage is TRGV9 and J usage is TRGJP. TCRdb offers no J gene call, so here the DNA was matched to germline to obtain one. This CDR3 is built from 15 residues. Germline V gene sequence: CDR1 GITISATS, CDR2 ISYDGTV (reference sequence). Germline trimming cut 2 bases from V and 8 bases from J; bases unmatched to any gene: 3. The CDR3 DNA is TGTGCCTTGTGGGAGGGCCAGTTGGGCAAAAAAATCAAGGTATTT. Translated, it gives CALWEGQLGKKIKVF.

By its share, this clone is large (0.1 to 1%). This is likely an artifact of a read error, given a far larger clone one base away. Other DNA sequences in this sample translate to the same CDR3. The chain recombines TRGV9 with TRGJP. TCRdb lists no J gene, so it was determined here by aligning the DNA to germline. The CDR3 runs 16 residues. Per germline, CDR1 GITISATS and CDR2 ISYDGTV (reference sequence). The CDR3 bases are TGCGCCTTGTGGGAGGTGCAAGAGTTGGGCAAAAAAATCAAGGTATTT. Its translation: CALWEVQELGKKIKVF.

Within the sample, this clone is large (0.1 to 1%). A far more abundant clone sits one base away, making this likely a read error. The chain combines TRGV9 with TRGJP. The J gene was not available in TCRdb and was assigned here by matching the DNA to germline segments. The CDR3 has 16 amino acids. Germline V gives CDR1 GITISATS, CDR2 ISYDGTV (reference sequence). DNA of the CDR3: TGTGCCTTGTGGGGGGTGCAAGAGTTGGGCAAAAAAATCAAGGTATTT. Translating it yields CALWGVQELGKKIKVF.

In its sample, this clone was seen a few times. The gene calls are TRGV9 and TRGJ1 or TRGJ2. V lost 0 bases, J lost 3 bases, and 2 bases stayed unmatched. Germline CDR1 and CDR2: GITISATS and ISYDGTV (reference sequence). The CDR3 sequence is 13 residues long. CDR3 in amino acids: CALWEVFYYKKLF. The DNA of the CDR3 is TGTGCCTTGTGGGAGGTGTTTTATTATAAGAAACTCTTT.

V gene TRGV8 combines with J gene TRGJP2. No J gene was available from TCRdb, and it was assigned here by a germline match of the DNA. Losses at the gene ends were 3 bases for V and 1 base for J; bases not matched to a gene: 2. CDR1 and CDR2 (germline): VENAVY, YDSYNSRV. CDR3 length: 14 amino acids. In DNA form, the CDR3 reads TGTGCCACCTGGGATGGTAGTAGTGATTGGATCAAGACGTTT. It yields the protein CATWDGSSDWIKTF.